One sample yielded the 6 T cell receptor beta chains listed below, sequenced in a study of T cells after yellow fever vaccination. MiXCR was run by TCRdb on the 5' RACE reads, yielding one entry per CDR3 protein. The table records hundreds of thousands of distinct CDR3 sequences, less than 15% of them present only once. The starting material was PBMCs, obtained on the day of the yellow fever booster vaccination. These receptors were taken from a man aged 30-40 years who received the YFV17D yellow fever vaccine.

The chain combines TRBV12-3 or TRBV12-4 with TRBJ2-1; tentatively, D is TRBD2 (5 bases). The CDR3 is 15 residues long. The germline V and J ends were trimmed by 6 bases and 5 bases, with 17 bases remaining between them. Here the CDR3 reads CASSLSGYIDNEQFF. The CDR3 DNA reads as TGTGCCAGCAGCCTCAGCGGATATATAGACAATGAGCAGTTCTTC.

The V call is TRBV6-1, the J call TRBJ2-3, with D possibly being TRBD1 or TRBD2 (5 bases each). The V gene lost 6 bases and the J gene lost 9 bases, with 22 bases spanning the gap. The CDR3 sequence is 15 residues long. From germline, CDR1 is MNHNS and CDR2 SASEGT. DNA of the CDR3: TGTGCCAGCAGCTCCCCGGAGGCTGGTAAGGGGACGCAGTATTTT. This codes for CASSSPEAGKGTQYF.

This clonotype was seen many times. The J gene is TRBJ2-3, the V gene TRBV6-1, with 7 positions matching TRBD2. From germline, CDR1 is MNHNS and CDR2 SASEGT. J gave up 0 bases and V 6 bases, and 6 bases lay outside the gene matches. The length of the CDR3 is 15 residues. Here the CDR3 DNA reads TGTGCCAGCAGATTGCTAGCGGAGAGCACAGATACGCAGTATTTT. Residues: CASRLLAESTDTQYF.

This rearrangement joins TRBV6-6 to TRBJ2-1; tentatively, D is TRBD2 (6 bases). V shed 5 bases and J shed 15 bases, with 17 bases lying between them. The CDR3 has 12 amino acids. Germline-derived CDR1 and CDR2 are MNHNY and SVGAGI (reference sequence). CDR3 sequence reads: CASSARLVALFF. DNA of the CDR3: TGTGCCAGCAGTGCCAGACTAGTCGCCCTGTTCTTC.

The chain is built from TRBV12-3 or TRBV12-4 and TRBJ1-6; the D gene is possibly TRBD1 (6 bases). The CDR3 contains 15 residues. Trimming shortened V by 3 bases and J by 7 bases, and 13 bases separated the two germline ends. The CDR3 here is CASSLNRDSNSPLHF. The CDR3 DNA is TGTGCCAGCAGTTTGAACAGGGACTCGAATTCACCCCTCCACTTT.

This clonotype turned up a few times. V and J are TRBV28 and TRBJ2-1, with D tentatively TRBD1 (6 bases). The CDR3 length is 15 residues. V shed 4 bases and J shed 5 bases, with 15 bases lying between them. Germline CDR1 MDHEN, CDR2 SYDVKM. The CDR3 loop is CASSWDTDVNNEQFF. Here the CDR3 DNA reads TGTGCCAGCAGTTGGGACACGGACGTCAACAATGAGCAGTTCTTC.